Below are 28 T cell receptor beta chains sequenced from a single sample in a study of human T cells and chemical hapten exposure. This sample's time point: patch test 2, 6 weeks after DPC sensitization. Regarding treatment: therapeutic diphenylcyclopropenone sensitization with weekly scalp DPC. Each CDR3 protein gets one entry after TCRdb re-called the RACE reads with MiXCR. The table shows around 360,000 distinct CDR3 sequences, with about 6% occurring only once. The sample here was whole blood, taken in connection with sensitization to the hapten diphenylcyclopropenone (DPC). These receptors were obtained from a woman aged 18 to 35 with alopecia areata. Some clones in this sample may be carry-over from other donors' samples.

In this sample, this clonotype turned up many times. V is TRBV7-8 and J is TRBJ2-3; D possibly corresponds to TRBD2 (6 bases). This CDR3 contains 19 residues. Germline CDR1 and CDR2: SGHVS and FQNEAQ. The V gene lost 1 base and the J gene lost 0 bases, with 20 bases spanning the gap. The CDR3 DNA reads TGTGCCAGCAGCTTAGGGGATATGGGAGGCCTTATTAGCACAGATACGCAGTATTTT. Residues: CASSLGDMGGLISTDTQYF.

This clonotype showed up just a few times. The rearrangement joins TRBV20-1 to TRBJ2-4; TRBD2 matches 11 bases. CDR3 size: 16 residues. CDR1 and CDR2 from the germline V gene are DFQATT and SNEGSKA (reference sequence). Losses at the gene ends were 0 bases for V and 7 bases for J; bases not matched to a gene: 8. The chain's CDR3 is CSARDGSGGAGNIQYF. As DNA, the CDR3 is TGCAGTGCTAGAGACGGTAGCGGGGGGGCCGGGAACATTCAGTACTTC.

This clonotype occurred many times. The chain joins TRBV4-3 to TRBJ1-5; D ambiguous. Per the germline V gene, CDR1 is LGHNA and CDR2 is YSLEER. The CDR3 contains 15 residues. Trimming left V 0 bases short and J 3 bases short, with 9 bases between. The CDR3 here is CASSQEIQNNQPQHF. The CDR3 DNA reads as TGCGCCAGCAGCCAAGAGATCCAGAACAATCAGCCCCAGCATTTT.

A single count supports this clonotype. The chain is built from TRBV5-1 and TRBJ2-5; possibly TRBD1 or TRBD2 for D (6 bases each). Germline V gives CDR1 SGHRS, CDR2 YFSETQ. V shed 7 bases and J shed 2 bases, with 12 bases lying between them. CDR3 length equals 13 residues. CDR3 nucleotide sequence: TGCGCCAGCCGAAGGGGGGATCAAGAGACCCAGTACTTC. Encoded protein: CASRRGDQETQYF. The whole variable domain, filled in from reference TRBV5-1 and TRBJ2-5, reads KAGVTQTPRYLIKTRGQQVTLSCSPISGHRSVSWYQQTPGQGLQFLFEYFSETQRNKGNFPGRFSGRQFSNSRSEMNVSTLELGDSALYLCASRRGDQETQYFGPGTRLLVL.

This clonotype was counted between two and nine times. V usage is TRBV24-1 and J usage is TRBJ1-3; D ambiguous. CDR1 is KGHDR, CDR2 SFDVKD, per germline. The CDR3 has 17 amino acids. V lost 2 bases to trimming and J lost 2 bases, with 15 bases between them. CDR3 protein: CATSDSRRSSPGNTIYF. The CDR3 DNA reads TGTGCCACCAGTGATTCAAGACGGAGTAGCCCTGGAAACACCATATATTTT.

This clonotype was recorded many times. The rearrangement joins TRBV10-3 to TRBJ1-5; TRBD1 might be the D (5 bases). Germline V lookup: CDR1 ENHRY, CDR2 SYGVKD. Deletions cut 3 bases from V and 11 bases from J, with 17 bases between. This CDR3 region has 14 residues. Here the CDR3 DNA reads TGTGCCATCAGTGATGGGACGGGCAGTGGGGCCCAGCATTTT. Translated, it gives CAISDGTGSGAQHF.

V usage is TRBV28 and J usage is TRBJ2-5, with a weak D call TRBD1 (6 bases). The CDR3 loop spans 15 amino acids. The V gene lost 2 bases and the J gene lost 0 bases, with 10 bases spanning the gap. CDR1 is MDHEN, CDR2 SYDVKM, per germline. CDR3 protein: CASSLRAGDQETQYF. In DNA form, the CDR3 reads TGTGCCAGCAGTTTACGGGCAGGGGACCAAGAGACCCAGTACTTC.

This clonotype has ten or more counts. The J gene is TRBJ1-6, the V gene TRBV13; D is uncertain. CDR3 size: 15 residues. Deletions cut 3 bases from V and 7 bases from J, with 13 bases between. Looked up from germline, CDR1 is PRHDT and CDR2 is FYEKMQ (reference sequence). CDR3: CASSFRRHPNSPLHF. For the CDR3, the DNA is TGTGCCAGCAGCTTCAGAAGGCACCCCAATTCACCCCTCCACTTT.

Many counts were recorded for this clonotype. This sequence joins TRBV27 and TRBJ1-2, with D uncertain. CDR1 and CDR2 from the germline V gene are MNHEY and SMNVEV (reference sequence). V was trimmed by 9 bases and J by 3 bases, leaving 8 bases between them. The CDR3 loop spans 11 amino acids. The CDR3, as DNA: TGTGCCAGAACCCCCGACTATGGCTACACCTTC. Residues: CARTPDYGYTF.

This clonotype was counted ten times or more. The chain couples TRBV18 to TRBJ1-3; D may be TRBD1 (5 bases). The CDR3 totals 14 residues. The V and J ends lost 3 bases and 0 bases respectively, with 6 bases between them. CDR1 is KGHSH, CDR2 LQKENI, per germline. CDR3 nucleotides: TGTGCCAGCTCACCGGGGGACTCTGGAAACACCATATATTTT. Protein product: CASSPGDSGNTIYF.

This clonotype has only a few counts. This rearrangement joins TRBV12-5 to TRBJ2-5, with D uncertain. Trimming cost V 7 bases and J 5 bases, with 14 bases left between them. Germline CDR1 reads LGHNT; CDR2 reads FRNRAP. The CDR3 runs 13 residues. The CDR3 DNA reads TGTGCTAGTGCCCTCGCCAACGGGGAGACCCAGTACTTC. This translates into CASALANGETQYF.

The CDR3 here is CASSLASGETQYF. The CDR3, as DNA: TGTGCCAGCAGTTTAGCGAGTGGAGAGACCCAGTACTTC. The V gene is TRBV12-3 or TRBV12-4, the J gene TRBJ2-5; D gene ambiguous. V lost 0 bases to trimming and J lost 4 bases, with 6 bases between them. The CDR3 consists of 13 residues.

The chain has TRBV6-5 and TRBJ2-7; D gene ambiguous. The CDR3 loop spans 15 amino acids. Germline V CDR1 and CDR2: MNHEY, SVGAGI. Trimming pared 0 bases from V and 2 bases from J, leaving 11 bases between. The CDR3, as DNA: TGTGCCAGCAGTTACTCCTTTGGGTCGGCCTACGAGCAGTACTTC. It yields the protein CASSYSFGSAYEQYF.

The V and J genes are TRBV5-1 and TRBJ2-3; 10 nucleotides align to TRBD1. This CDR3 spans 16 amino acids. V was clipped by 4 bases and J by 1 base; unmatched bases: 6. The germline V gene has CDR1 SGHRS and CDR2 YFSETQ. Here the CDR3 reads CASSRATGGGTDTQYF. CDR3 coding DNA: TGCGCCAGCAGCCGCGCGACAGGGGGCGGCACAGATACGCAGTATTTT. Using reference TRBV5-1 and TRBJ2-3 for the parts outside the CDR3, the full variable domain is KAGVTQTPRYLIKTRGQQVTLSCSPISGHRSVSWYQQTPGQGLQFLFEYFSETQRNKGNFPGRFSGRQFSNSRSEMNVSTLELGDSALYLCASSRATGGGTDTQYFGPGTRLTVL.

This clonotype was seen repeatedly, ten times or more. The chain has TRBV5-1 and TRBJ2-7, with 7 bases that match TRBD2. The ends lost 7 bases at V and 2 bases at J; junction bases unmatched: 9. The germline V gene encodes CDR1 SGHRS and CDR2 YFSETQ. This CDR3 is 14 amino acids long. The CDR3 coding sequence is TGCGCCAGCGGCCGGACTAGTGGGGCCTACGAGCAGTACTTC. Translating it yields CASGRTSGAYEQYF.

In its sample, this clonotype was seen a few times. This sequence joins TRBV4-1 and TRBJ2-1; unclear D gene. The germline V and J ends were trimmed by 4 bases and 15 bases, with 19 bases remaining between them. Germline V gene lookup returns CDR1 MGHRA and CDR2 YSYEKL. The CDR3 consists of 13 residues. CDR3 bases: TGCGCCAGCAGCCTGCCTGCCCGAAAAGGGCTGTTCTTC. This sequence encodes CASSLPARKGLFF.

This clonotype appeared many times. The V gene is TRBV7-9, the J gene TRBJ1-1; weak D call: TRBD1 (6 bases). Germline CDR1 is SEHNR and CDR2 is FQNEAQ (reference sequence). The CDR3 sequence is 13 residues long. V was shortened by 0 bases and J by 5 bases, with 7 bases between the two germline ends. This CDR3 reads CASSLAGQTEAFF. The CDR3 bases are TGTGCCAGCAGCTTAGCTGGACAGACTGAAGCTTTCTTT.

The J gene is TRBJ2-3, the V gene TRBV7-2; D gene uncertain. This CDR3 region has 13 residues. Deletions cut 5 bases from V and 3 bases from J, with 9 bases between. Germline-derived CDR1 and CDR2 are SGHTA and FQGNSA. The CDR3 is CASSRTLTDTQYF. CDR3 sequence (DNA): TGTGCCAGCAGCCGGACCCTAACAGATACGCAGTATTTT.

This clonotype occurred many times. The chain employs TRBV13 and TRBJ2-3; the D gene is possibly TRBD2 (5 bases). This CDR3 is 16 amino acids long. Per germline, CDR1 PRHDT and CDR2 FYEKMQ (reference sequence). The ends were cut back, 5 bases at V and 0 bases at J, with 15 bases in the middle. The chain's CDR3 is CASSPSRDWSTDTQYF. The CDR3 nucleotides are TGTGCCAGCAGCCCGTCCCGGGATTGGAGCACAGATACGCAGTATTTT. The variable domain in full, with the rest retrieved from reference TRBV13 and TRBJ2-3, is AAGVIQSPRHLIKEKRETATLKCYPIPRHDTVYWYQQGPGQDPQFLISFYEKMQSDKGSIPDRFSAQQFSDYHSELNMSSLELGDSALYFCASSPSRDWSTDTQYFGPGTRLTVL.

The rearrangement uses TRBV7-2 and TRBJ2-1; the match to TRBD2 covers 7 bases. The junction had 5 bases not matched to a gene; V was cut back by 4 bases and J by 8 bases. This CDR3 comprises 13 residues. CDR1 SGHTA and CDR2 FQGNSA come from the germline V gene. CDR3 sequence reads: CASSSGGGDEQFF. The DNA for the CDR3 is TGTGCCAGCAGCTCCGGCGGGGGTGATGAGCAGTTCTTC.

This clonotype was found many times. The V call is TRBV5-6, the J call TRBJ1-5; tentatively, D is TRBD1 (5 bases). The CDR3 is made up of 15 amino acids. Per the germline V gene, CDR1 is SGHDT and CDR2 is YYEEEE. Trimming cost V 2 bases and J 2 bases, with 11 bases left between them. As DNA, the CDR3 is TGTGCCAGCAGCTTAACCGGGGGAGGCAATCAGCCCCAGCATTTT. This translates into CASSLTGGGNQPQHF.

This clonotype was seen more than once but under ten times. The chain is built from TRBV27 and TRBJ2-7; D unclear. The V and J ends lost 2 bases and 0 bases respectively, with 11 bases between them. Germline V gives CDR1 MNHEY, CDR2 SMNVEV (reference sequence). The CDR3 covers 15 residues. CDR3 in DNA: TGTGCCAGCAGTTTACGGCAGGTGAGCTCCTACGAGCAGTACTTC. Its translation is CASSLRQVSSYEQYF.

This clonotype was found many times. The chain recombines TRBV20-1 with TRBJ1-5, with 11 bases lining up with TRBD1. This CDR3 has 17 residues. After removal of 1 base from V and 1 base from J, the junction contained 6 bases not matched to a gene. Germline CDR1 DFQATT, CDR2 SNEGSKA (reference sequence). The CDR3 sequence: CSARVGQGVGSNQPQHF. CDR3 sequence (DNA): TGCAGTGCTAGAGTGGGACAGGGGGTTGGAAGCAATCAGCCCCAGCATTTT.

This clonotype was counted many times. The rearrangement joins TRBV7-8 to TRBJ1-1; a weak D match, TRBD1 (5 bases). Germline assignment: CDR1 SGHVS and CDR2 FQNEAQ. There are 14 residues in the CDR3. The ends were cut back, 1 base at V and 5 bases at J, with 11 bases in the middle. The CDR3 loop reads CASSLVGGGTEAFF. The CDR3 DNA reads TGTGCCAGCAGCTTAGTTGGGGGGGGAACTGAAGCTTTCTTT.

This clonotype was detected ten times or more. The gene calls are TRBV3-1 and TRBJ2-3; TRBD2 aligns across 11 bases. The CDR3 covers 14 residues. The V gene end was trimmed by 1 base and the J gene end by 14 bases; junction bases not matched to a gene: 8. Germline-derived CDR1 and CDR2 are LGHDT and YNNKEL (reference sequence). In nucleotides, the CDR3 is TGTGCCAGCAGCCAAGGACTAGCGGGGAGCCGCCCGTATTTT. This translates into CASSQGLAGSRPYF.

This clonotype was counted at least ten times. This chain joins TRBV27 and TRBJ2-5; D is tentatively TRBD1 or TRBD2 (5 bases each). Trimming cost V 5 bases and J 1 base, with 11 bases left between them. CDR1 is MNHEY, CDR2 SMNVEV, per germline (reference sequence). This CDR3 comprises 14 residues. The CDR3 DNA follows: TGTGCCAGCAGTCTCCGGGGCGGCCAAGAGACCCAGTACTTC. Its protein product is CASSLRGGQETQYF.

V and J are TRBV20-1 and TRBJ1-1, with D hard to call. This CDR3 spans 15 amino acids. V was pared by 2 bases and J by 6 bases, with 19 bases between. Per germline, CDR1 DFQATT and CDR2 SNEGSKA (reference sequence). The CDR3 DNA reads TGCAGTGCTAGAACGGATCCCCCTCTTAACGCTGAAGCTTTCTTT. Its protein is CSARTDPPLNAEAFF.

The sample holds many counts of this clonotype. The gene calls are TRBV28 and TRBJ1-5, with a weak D call TRBD1 (6 bases). The length of the CDR3 is 17 residues. The V end was cut by 3 bases, the J end by 1 base, with 16 bases between. Germline V gene sequence: CDR1 MDHEN, CDR2 SYDVKM. In DNA, the CDR3 is TGTGCCAGCAGTTTGCCCCTTAGGGGGGCGAGCAATCAGCCCCAGCATTTT. Encoded protein: CASSLPLRGASNQPQHF.